Shown below are 29 T cell receptor beta chains from a single sample sequenced in a study of cytomegalovirus exposure and HLA in healthy donors. Primers for the PCR totalled 60 Vbeta and 13 Jbeta. Sequencing was performed with immunoSEQ multiplex PCR; in TCRdb, only in-frame clones are kept and a portion is missing. This table holds about 140,000 clones, 65% to 80% found once. The sequenced sample was PBMCs. The source of these receptors is a woman aged 45-59 years in good health and CMV-seropositive.

This chain uses TRBV7-2 with TRBJ1-2; the match to TRBD1 covers 8 bases. CDR1 and CDR2 (germline): SGHTA, FQGNSA. The CDR3 consists of 13 residues. V was clipped by 4 bases and J by 8 bases; unmatched bases: 6. CDR3 sequence reads: CASSSDRGSGYTF. The CDR3 DNA reads as TGTGCCAGCAGCTCCGACAGGGGCAGCGGCTACACCTTC.

The chain employs TRBV4-3 and TRBJ1-1, with a possible D match to TRBD1 (5 bases). Germline CDR1 LGHNA, CDR2 YSLEER. The CDR3 runs 14 residues. V lost 0 bases, J lost 8 bases, and 13 bases lay in between. The CDR3 sequence is CASSQEFRALEAFF. Here the CDR3 DNA reads TGCGCCAGCAGCCAAGAGTTCAGGGCATTGGAAGCTTTCTTT.

The V call is TRBV12-5, the J call TRBJ1-5; possible D gene TRBD1, 6 bases. V lost 1 base, J lost 7 bases, and 20 bases lay in between. Germline CDR1 and CDR2: LGHNT and FRNRAP. CDR3 length: 17 residues. The chain's CDR3 is CASGLAPGHGIGQPQHF. DNA of the CDR3: TGTGCTAGTGGTTTGGCCCCGGGACACGGTATCGGGCAGCCCCAGCATTTT.

This chain links TRBV18 with TRBJ2-7; the D gene is possibly TRBD1 (5 bases). Germline CDR1 KGHSH, CDR2 LQKENI. Trimming stripped 3 bases from V and 7 bases from J, with 13 bases between. CDR3 size: 13 residues. CDR3 in amino acids: CASSPWPQGEQYF. The DNA for the CDR3 is TGTGCCAGCTCACCGTGGCCCCAGGGTGAGCAGTACTTC. Filled out from reference TRBV18 and TRBJ2-7, the complete variable domain reads NAGVMQNPRHLVRRRGQEARLRCSPMKGHSHVYWYRQLPEEGLKFMVYLQKENIIDESGMPKERFSAEFPKEGPSILRIQQVVRGDSAAYFCASSPWPQGEQYFGPGTRLTVT.

V is TRBV5-1 and J is TRBJ2-2; 10 positions match TRBD2. The CDR3 consists of 17 residues. CDR1 SGHRS and CDR2 YFSETQ come from the germline V gene. Losses at the gene ends were 1 base for V and 5 bases for J; bases not matched to a gene: 8. CDR3 residues: CASSLLIAGGGTGELFF. CDR3 coding DNA: TGCGCCAGCAGCTTGCTTATAGCGGGGGGTGGAACCGGGGAGCTGTTTTTT.

The chain recombines TRBV6-6 with TRBJ1-6; the D gene is possibly TRBD1 (5 bases). V was pared by 2 bases and J by 1 base, with 6 bases between. The CDR3 totals 15 residues. CDR1 and CDR2 from the germline V gene are MNHNY and SVGAGI (reference sequence). In nucleotides, the CDR3 is TGTGCCAGCAGTTACGGGACTTCCTATAATTCACCCCTCCACTTT. It encodes CASSYGTSYNSPLHF.

The chain links TRBV19 to TRBJ2-5; the match to TRBD1 covers 8 bases. The CDR3 has 15 amino acids. The V segment lost 5 bases and the J segment 5 bases; nucleotides outside the gene matches: 10. Germline loops: CDR1 LNHDA, CDR2 SQIVND (reference sequence). The CDR3 loop reads CASSPRTGIGETQYF. CDR3 sequence (DNA): TGTGCCAGTAGTCCCCGGACAGGGATCGGGGAGACCCAGTACTTC.

This clone was observed a few times. The V gene is TRBV4-3, the J gene TRBJ2-2; D is possibly TRBD2 (6 bases). The CDR3 has 14 residues. The V and J ends lost 6 bases and 2 bases respectively, with 10 bases between them. The germline CDR1 and CDR2 sequences are LGHNA and YSLEER. CDR3 sequence (DNA): TGCGCCAGCAGTCCGGGGGATAACACCGGGGAGCTGTTTTTT. Protein sequence: CASSPGDNTGELFF.

The chain is built from TRBV7-6 and TRBJ2-3, with D perhaps TRBD2 (7 bases). Germline lookup yields CDR1 SGHVS and CDR2 FNYEAQ. The V end lost 4 bases, the J end lost 5 bases, and 13 bases lay between the germline ends. The CDR3 extends over 14 amino acids. The CDR3 DNA sequence: TGTGCCAGCAGCTCATCGGGGGGCAAAGATACGCAGTATTTT. Its translation is CASSSSGGKDTQYF.

The chain couples TRBV6-5 to TRBJ1-5, with a tentative D call TRBD1 (6 bases). Germline V gene sequence: CDR1 MNHEY, CDR2 SVGAGI. V was clipped by 2 bases and J by 7 bases, with 18 bases between them. The CDR3 is 16 amino acids. CDR3 DNA sequence: TGTGCCAGCAGTTACAGTGCACAGGGCGGCGGACAGCCCCAGCATTTT. This sequence encodes CASSYSAQGGGQPQHF.

The chain joins TRBV29-1 to TRBJ2-7, with a possible D match to TRBD1 (5 bases). Germline V gives CDR1 SQVTM, CDR2 ANQGSEA. The CDR3 extends over 11 amino acids. The ends were cut back, 5 bases at V and 2 bases at J, with 7 bases in the middle. The CDR3 is CSVQQAYEQYF. CDR3 DNA: TGCAGCGTTCAACAGGCCTACGAGCAGTACTTC.

The V gene is TRBV7-9, the J gene TRBJ2-1; 11 bases fit TRBD2. Looked up from germline, CDR1 is SEHNR and CDR2 is FQNEAQ (reference sequence). V shed 5 bases and J 8 bases; nucleotides not matched to a gene: 17. The CDR3 covers 18 residues. CDR3 protein: CASSTSVGSGGVFHEQFF. The CDR3 DNA is TGTGCCAGCAGCACTAGTGTGGGTAGCGGGGGGGTCTTCCATGAGCAGTTCTTC.

The CDR3, as DNA: TGTGCCAGCAGCAGTGGACAGGGGGCTTCACCCCTCCACTTT. Translated, it gives CASSSGQGASPLHF. The V call is TRBV6-5, the J call TRBJ1-6; 11 bases match TRBD1. This CDR3 is built from 14 residues. V shed 6 bases, J shed 9 bases, and the junction held 4 bases outside the gene matches. CDR1 and CDR2 (germline): MNHEY, SVGAGI.

This clone came up once. This chain links TRBV15 with TRBJ2-7; D is undetermined. There are 11 residues in the CDR3. Deletions cut 2 bases from V and 6 bases from J, with 5 bases between. Per the germline V gene, CDR1 is LNHNV and CDR2 is YYDKDF (reference sequence). CDR3: CATSRPGEQYF. Written as DNA, the CDR3 is TGTGCCACCAGCAGACCGGGCGAGCAGTACTTC.

The rearrangement joins TRBV19 to TRBJ1-1; D not resolved. This CDR3 is 13 amino acids long. With 6 bases removed from V and 6 bases from J, the gap between germline ends came to 14 bases. CDR1 and CDR2 (germline): LNHDA, SQIVND (reference sequence). CDR3 protein: CASSQNPAAEAFF. CDR3 bases: TGTGCCAGTAGCCAGAACCCAGCGGCTGAAGCTTTCTTT.

The CDR3 sequence: CASSYSMFTGQPQHF. In DNA form, the CDR3 reads TGTGCCAGCAGTTACTCGATGTTCACCGGTCAGCCCCAGCATTTT. The genes are TRBV6-5 and TRBJ1-5; D unclear. Trimming shortened V by 0 bases and J by 6 bases, and 12 bases separated the two germline ends. This CDR3 is 15 amino acids long. The germline V gene has CDR1 MNHEY and CDR2 SVGAGI.

The chain links TRBV5-1 to TRBJ1-6; D gene ambiguous. The CDR3 spans 15 residues. From germline, CDR1 is SGHRS and CDR2 YFSETQ. V lost 0 bases, J lost 3 bases, and 7 bases lay in between. The CDR3 nucleotides read TGCGCCAGCAGCTTGGCCGGCGGCTATAATTCACCCCTCCACTTT. It specifies CASSLAGGYNSPLHF.

The chain has TRBV7-6 and TRBJ2-2, with TRBD2 matching over 11 bases. Trimming cost V 5 bases and J 3 bases; bases outside gene matches: 5. Germline CDR1 is SGHVS and CDR2 is FNYEAQ. The CDR3 extends over 16 amino acids. The CDR3, as DNA: TGTGCCAGCAGCCCAGGGACTAGCGGCTACACCGGGGAGCTGTTTTTT. Protein product: CASSPGTSGYTGELFF.

The gene calls are TRBV5-1 and TRBJ2-2, with a weak D call TRBD2 (6 bases). The germline gives CDR1 SGHRS, CDR2 YFSETQ. V dropped 4 bases and J dropped 10 bases, with 11 bases sitting between them. CDR3 length: 12 residues. The DNA for the CDR3 is TGCGCCAGCAGCGGGGACTTGGCGGAGCTGTTTTTT. As protein: CASSGDLAELFF.

The rearrangement links TRBV28 to TRBJ1-3; the match to TRBD1 covers 7 bases. V shed 4 bases and J 4 bases; nucleotides not matched to a gene: 4. Per the germline V gene, CDR1 is MDHEN and CDR2 is SYDVKM. The CDR3 is 14 amino acids. In nucleotides, the CDR3 is TGTGCCAGCAGTTATGGACAGGACGGAAACACCATATATTTT. This sequence encodes CASSYGQDGNTIYF.

The J gene is TRBJ2-5, the V gene TRBV28; D call uncertain. The CDR3 extends over 11 amino acids. V lost 6 bases and J lost 4, with 6 bases in between. Germline V lookup: CDR1 MDHEN, CDR2 SYDVKM. The DNA of the CDR3 is TGTGCCAGCAGACAAAGAGAGACCCAGTACTTC. Translation: CASRQRETQYF.

V and J are TRBV27 and TRBJ2-2, with no clear D. Per the germline V gene, CDR1 is MNHEY and CDR2 is SMNVEV (reference sequence). This CDR3 comprises 12 residues. Trimming cost V 7 bases and J 7 bases, with 10 bases left between them. The CDR3 DNA reads as TGTGCCAGCATATCACTTCGCGGGGAGCTGTTTTTT. This sequence encodes CASISLRGELFF.

Only one count was recorded for this clone. This chain connects TRBV19 to TRBJ2-7; 8 nucleotides agree with TRBD1. The length of the CDR3 is 15 residues. Germline values: CDR1 LNHDA, CDR2 SQIVND (reference sequence). V shed 9 bases and J 2 bases; nucleotides not matched to a gene: 12. The CDR3 region is CASRGLGQETYEQYF. CDR3 bases: TGTGCCAGCAGGGGCCTGGGACAGGAAACCTACGAGCAGTACTTC.

The CDR3 region has the DNA TGCGCCAGCAGCCTCTACTCGGGAGGTGCGAACACCGGGGAGCTGTTTTTT. This gives the protein CASSLYSGGANTGELFF. The chain has TRBV4-1 and TRBJ2-2; 7 positions match TRBD2. CDR1 is MGHRA and CDR2 is YSYEKL in the germline V gene. With 4 bases clipped from V and 0 bases from J, the junction kept 8 bases outside the gene matches. The CDR3 has 17 residues.

This sequence joins TRBV28 and TRBJ2-6; possible D gene TRBD2, 5 bases. Deletions cut 6 bases from V and 2 bases from J, with 11 bases between. The CDR3 runs 15 residues. Germline-derived CDR1 and CDR2 are MDHEN and SYDVKM. The CDR3 region is CASSFRRTGANVLTF. CDR3 bases: TGTGCCAGCAGCTTTAGGAGGACTGGGGCCAACGTCCTGACTTTC.

V and J are TRBV27 and TRBJ2-3, with 8 bases fitting TRBD1. This CDR3 has 16 amino acids. Germline CDR1 MNHEY, CDR2 SMNVEV (reference sequence). Trimming at V came to 5 bases and at J to 1 base, leaving 8 bases not matched to a gene. In nucleotides, the CDR3 is TGTGCCAGCAGTACCAGGGGGCTCCGGCGCACAGATACGCAGTATTTT. Amino acids: CASSTRGLRRTDTQYF.

This clone was counted a few times. CDR3 bases: TGTGCCTCCCAGCGGGAGTCCTCCTACGAGCAGTACTTC. As protein: CASQRESSYEQYF. The chain uses TRBV30 and TRBJ2-7, with 8 bases aligning to TRBD2. Trimming took 7 bases from V and 0 from J; bases not matched to a gene: 5. The CDR3 runs 13 residues. CDR1 and CDR2 from the germline V gene are GTSNPN and SVGIG (reference sequence).

This chain joins TRBV19 and TRBJ1-2, with 7 bases matching TRBD1. This CDR3 spans 16 amino acids. Germline CDR1 reads LNHDA; CDR2 reads SQIVND (reference sequence). Trimming at V came to 3 bases and at J to 4 bases, leaving 11 bases not matched to a gene. CDR3 sequence (DNA): TGTGCCAGTAGTATTGGGCAGGGGGGATTCCCCTATGGCTACACCTTC. Protein product: CASSIGQGGFPYGYTF. Together with reference TRBV19 and TRBJ1-2, the CDR3 gives the full variable domain: DGGITQSPKYLFRKEGQNVTLSCEQNLNHDAMYWYRQDPGQGLRLIYYSQIVNDFQKGDIAEGYSVSREKKESFPLTVTSAQKNPTAFYLCASSIGQGGFPYGYTFGSGTRLTVV.

The chain carries TRBV7-8 and TRBJ1-5, with D unclear. Germline-derived CDR1 and CDR2 are SGHVS and FQNEAQ. The CDR3 totals 15 residues. V was trimmed by 2 bases and J by 4 bases, leaving 12 bases between them. As DNA, the CDR3 is TGTGCCAGCAGCTTAAAGAGGGATCTTAATCAGCCCCAGCATTTT. It encodes CASSLKRDLNQPQHF.